A single sample gave rise to the 17 T cell receptor beta chains below, sequenced in a study of T cell repertoires in cytomegalovirus infection (dated by TCRdb to between 2018 and 2021). The instrument was an Illumina HiSeq 1500. Clones were called with MiXCR by TCRdb after fastp trimmed the public reads at Q25, and only in-frame beta chains were retained. Each record represents a unique CDR3 protein, reported with the most common genes and DNA among its rows. In this sample the table shows about 330,000 distinct CDR3 sequences, more than 8% of which occur a single time. In total, the top ten clones hold roughly 4.5% of the sample. The specimen was PBMCs. The receptor source for this set is a human donor in good health (CMV status not recorded). Some clones in this sample may be carry-over from other donors' samples.

This clonotype was found a few times. The chain uses TRBV28 and TRBJ2-3; D uncertain. The CDR3 covers 16 residues. Germline V gives CDR1 MDHEN, CDR2 SYDVKM. V lost 3 bases, J lost 1 base, and 14 bases lay in between. CDR3: CASSFLKGPRTDTQYF. The CDR3 coding sequence is TGTGCCAGCAGTTTTCTGAAAGGCCCCCGCACAGATACGCAGTATTTT.

To note about this clonotype: The junction differs from germline at one of its ends, possibly a read error. The V call is TRBV3-1, the J call TRBJ2-7; D remains ambiguous. Germline loops: CDR1 LGHDT, CDR2 YNNKEL (reference sequence). The CDR3 is 12 amino acids. The CDR3 nucleotides are TGTGCCAGCAGCCCCTCACCTCGAGTCCAATCCTTC. It encodes CASSPSPRVQSF.

This clonotype appeared a few times. The chain carries TRBV28 and TRBJ2-6; D not resolved. The CDR3 consists of 13 residues. V was cut by 4 bases and J by 9 bases, with 10 bases left in between. From germline, CDR1 is MDHEN and CDR2 SYDVKM. CDR3 nucleotides: TGTGCCAGCAGTTCCATCACGGGCAACGTCCTGACTTTC. Its protein product is CASSSITGNVLTF.

This clonotype was observed many times. The chain couples TRBV7-2 to TRBJ1-5; D not resolved. V was trimmed by 1 base and J by 4 bases, leaving 8 bases between them. CDR1 is SGHTA and CDR2 is FQGNSA in the germline V gene. CDR3 size: 14 residues. The CDR3 DNA reads as TGTGCCAGCAGCTTAGAGGGCCTTAATCAGCCCCAGCATTTT. It translates to CASSLEGLNQPQHF.

This clonotype was observed once. The rearrangement joins TRBV5-1 to TRBJ2-3, with TRBD1 matching 7 bases. Trimming at V came to 2 bases and at J to 6 bases, leaving 12 bases not matched to a gene. CDR3 length: 16 amino acids. Germline V CDR1 and CDR2: SGHRS, YFSETQ. CDR3 DNA: TGCGCCAGCAGCTTCCGAGGGGGCGGTCTCCTCGATACGCAGTATTTT. Translated, it gives CASSFRGGGLLDTQYF.

Ten or more counts support this clonotype. The genes are TRBV7-2 and TRBJ1-5, with unresolved D. V lost 2 bases and J 7 bases, leaving 9 bases between the germline ends. This CDR3 has 13 residues. CDR1 SGHTA and CDR2 FQGNSA come from the germline V gene. The DNA of the CDR3 is TGTGCCAGCAGCTTACAACAGACGCAGCCCCAGCATTTT. This encodes CASSLQQTQPQHF. Variable domain in full (rest from reference TRBV7-2 and TRBJ1-5): GAGVSQSPSNKVTEKGKDVELRCDPISGHTALYWYRQSLGQGLEFLIYFQGNSAPDKSGLPSDRFSAERTGGSVSTLTIQRTQQEDSAVYLCASSLQQTQPQHFGDGTRLSIL.

Ten or more counts support this clonotype. The chain couples TRBV7-2 to TRBJ1-1; no clear D. CDR3 length: 14 amino acids. Germline V gene sequence: CDR1 SGHTA, CDR2 FQGNSA. Trimming pared 0 bases from V and 6 bases from J, leaving 11 bases between. The CDR3 DNA sequence: TGTGCCAGCAGCTTAGCGCGGACCGACGCTGAAGCTTTCTTT. Translation: CASSLARTDAEAFF.

A note on this clonotype: A read error may be the cause here, since a much bigger clone is one base away. The chain employs TRBV28 and TRBJ1-2; D ambiguous. This CDR3 region has 13 residues. The V end lost 7 bases, the J end lost 7 bases, and 16 bases lay between the germline ends. CDR1 is MDHEN and CDR2 is SYDVKM in the germline V gene. CDR3 sequence: CASTPSVLGGYTF. CDR3 in DNA: TGTGCCAGCACCCCCTCTGTCTTGGGTGGCTACACCTTC.

This clonotype was detected only a few times. The chain couples TRBV19 to TRBJ2-1; 10 bases line up with TRBD1. The CDR3 loop spans 18 amino acids. Trimming removed 3 bases from V and 4 bases from J; junction bases left unmatched: 12. Germline V CDR1 and CDR2: LNHDA, SQIVND (reference sequence). CDR3 bases: TGTGCCAGTAGTATTGGACCTCTCAGGGACAGGGGTTACAATGAGCAGTTCTTC. Amino acids: CASSIGPLRDRGYNEQFF.

In this sample, this clonotype turned up a few times. V usage is TRBV12-3 or TRBV12-4 and J usage is TRBJ1-2; 7 bases align to TRBD1. V lost 6 bases, J lost 2 bases, and 3 bases stayed unmatched. The CDR3 runs 13 residues. The CDR3 nucleotides are TGTGCCAGCAGGTGGGACAGCAACTATGGCTACACCTTC. Translation gives CASRWDSNYGYTF.

This chain connects TRBV5-1 to TRBJ2-1; perhaps D is TRBD1 or TRBD2 (6 bases each). The CDR3 totals 14 residues. The germline V and J ends were trimmed by 4 bases and 4 bases, with 12 bases remaining between them. CDR1 is SGHRS, CDR2 YFSETQ, per germline. CDR3 in amino acids: CASSETRGYNEQFF. The CDR3 coding sequence is TGCGCCAGCAGCGAGACTAGGGGGTACAATGAGCAGTTCTTC.

CDR3 loop: CASSREGVIADTQYF. For the CDR3, the DNA is TGTGCCAGCTCGAGGGAGGGGGTCATCGCAGATACGCAGTATTTT. The chain is built from TRBV18 and TRBJ2-3, with a possible D match to TRBD2 (7 bases). The CDR3 sequence is 15 residues long. V was trimmed by 6 bases and J by 4 bases, leaving 17 bases between them. Germline V gene lookup returns CDR1 KGHSH and CDR2 LQKENI.

This clonotype appeared a few times. The chain links TRBV6-6 to TRBJ1-6; no definite D call. V was cut by 6 bases and J by 0 bases, with 18 bases left in between. The CDR3 length is 18 residues. The V gene's germline CDR1 is MNHNY and CDR2 SVGAGI (reference sequence). CDR3 sequence reads: CASSSRTHQSSYNSPLHF. CDR3 DNA: TGTGCCAGCAGCTCAAGGACTCACCAAAGCTCCTATAATTCACCCCTCCACTTT.

This clonotype was recorded many times. The chain links TRBV12-3 or TRBV12-4 to TRBJ2-1; the match to TRBD1 covers 10 bases. The CDR3 consists of 16 residues. Losses at the gene ends were 7 bases for V and 2 bases for J; bases not matched to a gene: 8. The DNA of the CDR3 is TGTGCCAGCACCTCTTCCGGGACAGGGGCCTACAATGAGCAGTTCTTC. Amino acids: CASTSSGTGAYNEQFF.

In its sample, this clonotype was seen many times. The chain carries TRBV7-8 and TRBJ2-5; possibly TRBD1 or TRBD2 for D (7 bases each). Per the germline V gene, CDR1 is SGHVS and CDR2 is FQNEAQ. V lost 3 bases, J lost 2 bases, and 22 bases lay in between. CDR3 size: 18 residues. CDR3 residues: CASSFLGQREVPQETQYF. The CDR3, as DNA: TGTGCCAGCAGCTTCTTGGGACAGCGGGAAGTCCCACAAGAGACCCAGTACTTC.

V is TRBV11-2 and J is TRBJ2-1; TRBD2 matches at 12 bases. CDR1 and CDR2 (germline): SGHAT, FQNNGV. This CDR3 is built from 15 residues. Losses at the gene ends were 2 bases for V and 9 bases for J; bases not matched to a gene: 5. The CDR3 spells CASSLLAGGSSEQFF. The CDR3 region has the DNA TGTGCCAGCAGCTTACTAGCGGGGGGGAGTAGTGAGCAGTTCTTC.

The V and J genes are TRBV9 and TRBJ2-7; the D gene is possibly TRBD2 (5 bases). The CDR3 has 14 residues. Deletions cut 1 base from V and 4 bases from J, with 12 bases between. In germline, CDR1 is SGDLS, CDR2 YYNGEE. Written as DNA, the CDR3 is TGTGCCAGCAGCGTATCGGAGCGGCCATACGAGCAGTACTTC. It is translated as CASSVSERPYEQYF.